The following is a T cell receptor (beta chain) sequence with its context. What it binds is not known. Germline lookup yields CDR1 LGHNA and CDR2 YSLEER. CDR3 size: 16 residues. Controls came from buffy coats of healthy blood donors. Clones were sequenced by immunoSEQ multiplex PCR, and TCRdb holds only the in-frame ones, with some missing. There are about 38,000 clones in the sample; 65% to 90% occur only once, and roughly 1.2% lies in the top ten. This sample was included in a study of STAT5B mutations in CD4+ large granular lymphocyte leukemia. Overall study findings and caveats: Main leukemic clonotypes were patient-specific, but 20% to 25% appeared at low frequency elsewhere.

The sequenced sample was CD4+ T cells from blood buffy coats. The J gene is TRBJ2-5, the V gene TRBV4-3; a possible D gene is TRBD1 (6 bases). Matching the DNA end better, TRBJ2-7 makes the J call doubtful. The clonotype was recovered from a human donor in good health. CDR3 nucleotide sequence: TGCGCCAGCAGCCAAGTTACAGGGCCCTCGACCTACGAGCAGTACTTC. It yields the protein CASSQVTGPSTYEQYF.